This TCR beta chain was captured by sequencing in a study of blood T cell repertoires in COVID-19. Under the authors' procedure: Reference gene primer amplification yielded estimated nucleated cell counts. Repertoires were generated with immunoSEQ multiplex PCR, while TCRdb's copy carries only in-frame clones and drops some. The V and J calls and clone size are taken from that table; D and trimming were inferred from the DNA. The sample includes 150,000 to 200,000 clones, over 75% seen only once; the top ten take 15% to 20%. Germline values: CDR1 SEHNR, CDR2 FQNEAQ (reference sequence). V was shortened by 5 bases and J by 3 bases, with 22 bases between the two germline ends. The CDR3 extends over 17 amino acids. In this sample, this clone turned up a few times.

The chain couples TRBV7-9 to TRBJ2-5, with D perhaps matching TRBD2 (6 bases). This TCR came from an older person with COVID-19, enrolled during active disease. The sample consisted of peripheral blood. CDR3 sequence reads: CASSGPRSFPGEETQYF. The CDR3 DNA sequence: TGTGCCAGCAGCGGACCGCGCAGCTTTCCGGGGGAAGAGACCCAGTACTTC.